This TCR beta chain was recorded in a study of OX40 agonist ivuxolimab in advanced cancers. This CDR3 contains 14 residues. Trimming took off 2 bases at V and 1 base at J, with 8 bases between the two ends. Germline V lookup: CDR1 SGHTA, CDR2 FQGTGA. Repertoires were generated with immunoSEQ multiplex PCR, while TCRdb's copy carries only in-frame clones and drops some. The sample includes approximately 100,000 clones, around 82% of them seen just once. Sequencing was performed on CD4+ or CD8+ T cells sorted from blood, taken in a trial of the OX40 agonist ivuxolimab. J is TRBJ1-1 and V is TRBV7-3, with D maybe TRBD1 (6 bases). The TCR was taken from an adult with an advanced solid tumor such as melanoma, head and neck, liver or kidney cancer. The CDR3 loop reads CASSLSGQNTEAFF. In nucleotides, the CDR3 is TGTGCCAGCAGCTTATCGGGACAGAACACTGAAGCTTTCTTT.